Included here is one T cell receptor beta chain sequence, with context. Method: immunoSEQ multiplex PCR; TCRdb's copy keeps in-frame clones and lacks some. The sample holds about 73,000 clones, 80% to 85% seen once. V gave up 0 bases and J gave up 2 bases, with 10 bases separating them. The length of the CDR3 is 16 residues. Germline V gene data show CDR1 as SEHNR and CDR2 as FQNEAQ (reference sequence). The sample originates from a study of blood T cell repertoires in COVID-19. This receptor was identified in a human donor in a cohort sampled during active COVID-19. Sequenced input: peripheral blood. This chain links TRBV7-9 with TRBJ2-2, with D tentatively TRBD2 (5 bases). In DNA form, the CDR3 reads TGTGCCAGCAGCTTAGCGTGGACTCGCAACACCGGGGAGCTGTTTTTT. Translated, it gives CASSLAWTRNTGELFF.